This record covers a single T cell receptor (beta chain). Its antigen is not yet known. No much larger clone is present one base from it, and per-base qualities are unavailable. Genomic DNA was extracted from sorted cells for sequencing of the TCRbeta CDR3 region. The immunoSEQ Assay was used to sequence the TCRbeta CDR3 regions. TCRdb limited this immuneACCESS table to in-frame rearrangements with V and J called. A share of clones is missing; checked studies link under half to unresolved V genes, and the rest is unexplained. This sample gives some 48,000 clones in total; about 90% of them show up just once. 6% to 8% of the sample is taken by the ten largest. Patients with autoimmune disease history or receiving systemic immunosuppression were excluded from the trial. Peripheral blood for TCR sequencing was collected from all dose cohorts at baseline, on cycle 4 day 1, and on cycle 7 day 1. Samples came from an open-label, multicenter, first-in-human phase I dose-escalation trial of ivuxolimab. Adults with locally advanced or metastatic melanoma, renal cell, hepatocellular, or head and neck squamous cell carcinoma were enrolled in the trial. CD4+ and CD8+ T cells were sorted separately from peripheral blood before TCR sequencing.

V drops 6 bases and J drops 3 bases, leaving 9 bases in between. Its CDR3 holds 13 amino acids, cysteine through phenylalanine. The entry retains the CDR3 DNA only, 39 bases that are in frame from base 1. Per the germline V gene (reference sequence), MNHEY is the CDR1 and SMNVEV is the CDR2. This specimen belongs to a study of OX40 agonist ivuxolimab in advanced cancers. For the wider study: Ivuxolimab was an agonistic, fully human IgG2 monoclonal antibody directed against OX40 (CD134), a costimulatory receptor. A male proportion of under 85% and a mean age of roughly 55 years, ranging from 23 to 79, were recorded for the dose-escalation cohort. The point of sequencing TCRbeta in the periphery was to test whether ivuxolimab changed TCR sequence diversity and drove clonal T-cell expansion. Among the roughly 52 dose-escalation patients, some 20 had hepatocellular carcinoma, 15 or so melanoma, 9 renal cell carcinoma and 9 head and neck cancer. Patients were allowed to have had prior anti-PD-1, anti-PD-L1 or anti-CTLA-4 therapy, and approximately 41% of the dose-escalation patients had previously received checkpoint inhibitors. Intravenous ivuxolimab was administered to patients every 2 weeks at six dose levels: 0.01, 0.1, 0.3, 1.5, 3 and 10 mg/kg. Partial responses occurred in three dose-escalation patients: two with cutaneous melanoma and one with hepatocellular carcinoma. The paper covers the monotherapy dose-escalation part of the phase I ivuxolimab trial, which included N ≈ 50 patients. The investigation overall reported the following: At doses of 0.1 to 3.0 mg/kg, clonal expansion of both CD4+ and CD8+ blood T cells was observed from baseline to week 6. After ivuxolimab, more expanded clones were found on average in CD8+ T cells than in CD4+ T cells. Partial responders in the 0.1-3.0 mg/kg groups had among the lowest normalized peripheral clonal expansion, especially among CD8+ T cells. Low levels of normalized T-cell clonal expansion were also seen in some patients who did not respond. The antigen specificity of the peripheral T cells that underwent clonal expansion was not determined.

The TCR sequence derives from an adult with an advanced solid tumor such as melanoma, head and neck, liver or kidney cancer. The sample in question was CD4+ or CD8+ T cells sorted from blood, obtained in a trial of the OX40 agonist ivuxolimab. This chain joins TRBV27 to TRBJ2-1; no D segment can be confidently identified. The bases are TGTGCCAGCAGCCCAGCTAGCTACAATGAGCAGTTCTTC. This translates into CASSPASYNEQFF.